What follows are 25 T cell receptor beta chains derived from one specimen sequenced in a study of T cell responses to AZD1222 COVID-19 vaccine. Data came from immunoSEQ multiplex PCR; TCRdb stores just in-frame clones and leaves some out. The profile covers 90,000 to 150,000 clones, with roughly 84% appearing a single time and 1.2% taken by the ten largest. The material sequenced was peripheral blood, taken on day 0 of AZD1222 vaccination. These receptors all stem from an adult in good health.

V gene TRBV19 combines with J gene TRBJ1-5; D remains ambiguous. The CDR3 loop spans 15 amino acids. Germline lookup yields CDR1 LNHDA and CDR2 SQIVND (reference sequence). Trimming stripped 3 bases from V and 3 bases from J, with 12 bases between. For the CDR3, the DNA is TGTGCCAGTAGTATTGGAGGGCAAAACAATCAGCCCCAGCATTTT. It yields the protein CASSIGGQNNQPQHF.

The sample holds one count of this clone. V is TRBV19 and J is TRBJ1-4, with D maybe TRBD1 (5 bases). Germline CDR1 LNHDA, CDR2 SQIVND (reference sequence). V gave up 9 bases and J gave up 8 bases, with 22 bases separating them. The CDR3 contains 15 residues. The CDR3 spells CASEIRGRVGEKLFF. For the CDR3, the DNA is TGTGCCAGCGAGATACGGGGCAGGGTCGGAGAAAAACTGTTTTTT.

V and J are TRBV19 and TRBJ2-3; tentative D call: TRBD2 (6 bases). Germline-derived CDR1 and CDR2 are LNHDA and SQIVND (reference sequence). The V gene lost 5 bases and the J gene lost 2 bases, with 17 bases spanning the gap. This CDR3 has 16 residues. The CDR3 DNA sequence: TGTGCCAGTAGTCGCGGGGCAGGGCGAGTCACAGATACGCAGTATTTT. Protein product: CASSRGAGRVTDTQYF. Full variable domain (missing parts from reference TRBV19 and TRBJ2-3): DGGITQSPKYLFRKEGQNVTLSCEQNLNHDAMYWYRQDPGQGLRLIYYSQIVNDFQKGDIAEGYSVSREKKESFPLTVTSAQKNPTAFYLCASSRGAGRVTDTQYFGPGTRLTVL.

V is TRBV6-5 and J is TRBJ1-2, with TRBD1 matching over 8 bases. The CDR3 contains 13 residues. Germline CDR1 reads MNHEY; CDR2 reads SVGAGI. V dropped 5 bases and J dropped 6; count of bases not matched to a gene: 5. The chain's CDR3 is CASSRNRGDGYTF. Here the CDR3 DNA reads TGTGCCAGCAGTCGCAACAGGGGGGATGGCTACACCTTC.

The V gene is TRBV5-1, the J gene TRBJ1-1; TRBD1 is a possible D gene (5 bases). Trimming stripped 5 bases from V and 0 bases from J, with 14 bases between. In germline, CDR1 is SGHRS, CDR2 YFSETQ. The CDR3 runs to 15 residues. CDR3 DNA sequence: TGCGCCAGCAGTACCCTTAGGGGCGTGAACACTGAAGCTTTCTTT. This codes for CASSTLRGVNTEAFF.

The chain has TRBV27 and TRBJ2-3, with TRBD1 identical over 8 bases. The length of the CDR3 is 17 residues. CDR1 and CDR2 from the germline V gene are MNHEY and SMNVEV (reference sequence). V was pared by 1 base and J by 2 bases, with 8 bases of the junction left unmatched. This chain's CDR3 is CASSLFGTGVYTDTQYF. The CDR3 coding sequence is TGTGCCAGCAGTTTATTTGGGACAGGAGTATACACAGATACGCAGTATTTT.

The chain recombines TRBV2 with TRBJ2-3; possible D gene TRBD1, 6 bases. The CDR3 has 15 amino acids. The germline gives CDR1 SNHLY, CDR2 FYNNEI. Trimming took 5 bases from V and 6 from J, leaving 18 bases between them. Here the CDR3 DNA reads TGTGCCAGCAGTCCAGACAGGACCCCGGCTGATACGCAGTATTTT. This encodes CASSPDRTPADTQYF.

The chain joins TRBV21-1 to TRBJ1-6. TRBV21-1 is listed as a pseudogene. The CDR3 totals 12 residues. The CDR3 sequence: CASRGGNSPLHF. The CDR3 coding sequence is TGTGCCAGCAGGGGGGGGAACTCACCCCTCCACTTT.

The chain recombines TRBV9 with TRBJ2-2; no firm D call. Trimming left V 5 bases short and J 5 bases short, with 13 bases between. The CDR3 consists of 14 residues. Germline CDR1 SGDLS, CDR2 YYNGEE. CDR3 nucleotides: TGTGCCAGCAGAGAACCTCTAGAAACCGGGGAGCTGTTTTTT. It yields the protein CASREPLETGELFF.

This clone was recorded once. This chain uses TRBV5-1 with TRBJ2-1; D gene unclear. This CDR3 has 13 residues. From germline, CDR1 is SGHRS and CDR2 YFSETQ. V was pared by 5 bases and J by 8 bases, with 14 bases between. For the CDR3, the DNA is TGCGCCAGCAGATCCCGCGTGATACATGAGCAGTTCTTC. Amino acid sequence: CASRSRVIHEQFF.

This chain uses TRBV9 with TRBJ2-3; maybe TRBD2 (7 bases). With 0 bases removed from V and 4 bases from J, the gap between germline ends came to 12 bases. The CDR3 runs 15 residues. CDR1 SGDLS and CDR2 YYNGEE come from the germline V gene. CDR3 residues: CASSVEPGGPDTQYF. CDR3 nucleotides: TGTGCCAGCAGCGTAGAGCCGGGGGGCCCAGATACGCAGTATTTT.

This clone showed up just once. The chain is built from TRBV3-1 (or the pseudogene TRBV3-2) and TRBJ2-6; the D is unclear. CDR1 LGHDT and CDR2 YNNKEL come from the germline V gene (reference sequence). The CDR3 runs 13 residues. Trimming cost V 1 base and J 3 bases, with 1 base left between them. The CDR3 here is CASSQGGANVLTF. As DNA, the CDR3 is TGTGCCAGCAGCCAAGGTGGGGCCAACGTCCTGACTTTC.

This chain uses TRBV4-1 with TRBJ1-5; D gene unclear. Germline V gene lookup returns CDR1 MGHRA and CDR2 YSYEKL. CDR3 size: 15 residues. The V end was cut by 4 bases, the J end by 0 bases, with 10 bases between. CDR3 residues: CASSLLDGSNQPQHF. Here the CDR3 DNA reads TGCGCCAGCAGCCTCCTGGATGGTAGCAATCAGCCCCAGCATTTT.

The CDR3 region is CASSNSGGIYNEQFF. CDR3 DNA: TGTGCCAGCAGCAATAGCGGGGGCATCTACAATGAGCAGTTCTTC. The V and J genes are TRBV27 and TRBJ2-1; 9 nucleotides match TRBD2. This CDR3 is built from 15 residues. The trim removed 6 bases at V and 3 bases at J, leaving 6 bases unmatched. Germline CDR1 reads MNHEY; CDR2 reads SMNVEV (reference sequence).

V is TRBV27 and J is TRBJ1-1, with 9 bases that match TRBD1. J lost 1 base, V lost 6 bases, and 9 bases had no gene match. This CDR3 has 16 residues. Germline V CDR1 and CDR2: MNHEY, SMNVEV (reference sequence). The CDR3 here is CASSRTGGLRNTEAFF. CDR3 bases: TGTGCCAGCAGCCGTACAGGGGGCCTCAGGAACACTGAAGCTTTCTTT.

Concerning this clone itself: The same CDR3 also results from other DNA sequences found in this sample. The DNA for the CDR3 is TGTGCCAGCAGCTTAGCAGGGGATCAGCCCCAGCATTTT. Residues: CASSLAGDQPQHF. V is TRBV7-9 and J is TRBJ1-5; TRBD1 is a possible D gene (5 bases). CDR1 and CDR2 from the germline V gene are SEHNR and FQNEAQ (reference sequence). V shed 0 bases and J shed 5 bases, with 5 bases lying between them. The CDR3 extends over 13 amino acids.

V gene TRBV7-9 combines with J gene TRBJ2-5; D is perhaps TRBD1 or TRBD2 (5 bases each). Germline values: CDR1 SEHNR, CDR2 FQNEAQ (reference sequence). Between the trimmed V and J ends, which lost 6 bases and 6 bases, there was a span of 17 bases. This CDR3 is 14 amino acids long. The CDR3 spells CASSRLLGDQTQYF. DNA of the CDR3: TGTGCCAGCAGTCGCTTGTTGGGGGATCAGACCCAGTACTTC.

This clone has just a few counts. This chain uses TRBV4-1 with TRBJ1-1; D gene ambiguous. The germline V and J ends were trimmed by 2 bases and 6 bases, with 16 bases remaining between them. Germline V CDR1 and CDR2: MGHRA, YSYEKL. This CDR3 is 15 amino acids long. CDR3: CASSQPRESPAEAFF. The CDR3 bases are TGCGCCAGCAGCCAACCCCGGGAATCGCCCGCTGAAGCTTTCTTT.

The chain employs TRBV6-1 and TRBJ1-1; possibly TRBD1 for D (6 bases). The CDR3 totals 15 residues. V was clipped by 1 base and J by 4 bases, with 13 bases between them. Germline V gene data show CDR1 as MNHNS and CDR2 as SASEGT. CDR3 sequence: CASSEEGGAGTEAFF. The CDR3 bases are TGTGCCAGCAGTGAAGAGGGGGGGGCCGGCACTGAAGCTTTCTTT.

The rearrangement links TRBV9 to TRBJ1-2; D gene unclear. The CDR3 consists of 15 residues. Germline loops: CDR1 SGDLS, CDR2 YYNGEE. V dropped 0 bases and J dropped 2 bases, with 11 bases sitting between them. The CDR3 bases are TGTGCCAGCAGCGTAGTTCCCAATGGGAACTATGGCTACACCTTC. Translating gives CASSVVPNGNYGYTF. Full variable domain (rest looked up from reference TRBV9 and TRBJ1-2): DSGVTQTPKHLITATGQRVTLRCSPRSGDLSVYWYQQSLDQGLQFLIQYYNGEERAKGNILERFSAQQFPDLHSELNLSSLELGDSALYFCASSVVPNGNYGYTFGSGTRLTVV.

The chain uses TRBV13 and TRBJ2-5; D is possibly TRBD1 or TRBD2 (5 bases each). The germline V gene encodes CDR1 PRHDT and CDR2 FYEKMQ (reference sequence). The CDR3 extends over 16 amino acids. The V and J ends lost 2 bases and 3 bases respectively, with 16 bases between them. CDR3 sequence (DNA): TGTGCCAGCAGCTTACGCTCCGGGGCAAACGAAGAGACCCAGTACTTC. Its translation: CASSLRSGANEETQYF.

The chain couples TRBV3-1 (or the pseudogene TRBV3-2) to TRBJ1-5; D is undetermined. The CDR3 sequence is 12 residues long. Between the trimmed V and J ends, which lost 3 bases and 11 bases, there was a span of 11 bases. Germline CDR1 and CDR2: LGHDT and YNNKEL (reference sequence). The CDR3 DNA reads TGTGCCAGCAGCCAGGGATTCGAGGCCCAGCATTTT. It encodes CASSQGFEAQHF.

This chain uses TRBV5-1 with TRBJ2-2; D not certain. V lost 1 base and J lost 0, with 7 bases in between. CDR1 and CDR2 from the germline V gene are SGHRS and YFSETQ. The CDR3 consists of 15 residues. CDR3 region: CASSLQYANTGELFF. CDR3 bases: TGCGCCAGCAGCTTGCAGTACGCGAACACCGGGGAGCTGTTTTTT.

This clone has more than one count but fewer than ten. The gene calls are TRBV30 and TRBJ1-2; D might be TRBD1 (5 bases). The V end was cut by 5 bases, the J end by 8 bases, with 21 bases between. The CDR3 has 14 amino acids. Germline values: CDR1 GTSNPN, CDR2 SVGIG (reference sequence). CDR3 sequence: CAWGGDPWTFGYTF. The CDR3, as DNA: TGTGCCTGGGGTGGGGACCCTTGGACTTTCGGCTACACCTTC.

The chain joins TRBV5-1 to TRBJ1-2; TRBD1 aligns across 7 bases. The junction had 1 base not matched to a gene; V was cut back by 0 bases and J by 5 bases. The CDR3 is made up of 13 amino acids. Germline V gene sequence: CDR1 SGHRS, CDR2 YFSETQ. The chain's CDR3 is CASSLEQGYGYTF. The DNA of the CDR3 is TGCGCCAGCAGCTTGGAACAGGGGTATGGCTACACCTTC. Drawing the rest from reference TRBV5-1 and TRBJ1-2, the complete variable domain is KAGVTQTPRYLIKTRGQQVTLSCSPISGHRSVSWYQQTPGQGLQFLFEYFSETQRNKGNFPGRFSGRQFSNSRSEMNVSTLELGDSALYLCASSLEQGYGYTFGSGTRLTVV.